These T cell receptor beta chains were read from a single sample in a study of blood T cell dynamics during melanoma immunotherapy. The repertoire was sequenced with immunoSEQ multiplex PCR; TCRdb's copy has only in-frame clones and lacks some. The table includes 25,000 to 35,000 clones, around four fifths detected once. This sample comprised blood, obtained from a patient treated with checkpoint blockade. The receptors were gathered from a human donor with melanoma. Each CDR3 is given with its conserved first and last residue. A D gene is named only where the DNA matches it firmly. Rows give clone size only sometimes, using once, few, many, or a class for an expanded clone.

j_call: TRBJ2-3
clone_size: NA
v_call: TRBV6-6
d_call: NA
cdr3_aa: CASSYSISRGTDTQYF
cdr3_nt: TGTGCCAGCAGTTACTCGATCAGTAGGGGCACAGATACGCAGTATTTT

j_call: TRBJ2-1
clone_size: NA
v_call: TRBV5-1
d_call: TRBD2
cdr3_aa: CASSLTSGGVSEQFF
cdr3_nt: TGCGCCAGCAGCTTGACTAGCGGGGGGGTAAGTGAGCAGTTCTTC

j_call: TRBJ2-5
clone_size: NA
v_call: TRBV7-7
d_call: TRBD2
cdr3_aa: CASSLVARTSGSFETQYF
cdr3_nt: TGTGCTAGCAGCTTAGTGGCTCGGACTAGCGGGAGTTTCGAGACCCAGTACTTC

j_call: TRBJ1-1
clone_size: NA
v_call: TRBV4-2
d_call: TRBD1
cdr3_aa: CASSRDPGGNTEAFF
cdr3_nt: TGTGCCAGCAGCCGGGACCCAGGGGGCAACACTGAAGCTTTCTTT

j_call: TRBJ1-4
clone_size: NA
v_call: TRBV5-1
d_call: NA
cdr3_aa: CASSLGQFNEKLFF
cdr3_nt: TGCGCCAGCAGCTTAGGTCAGTTTAATGAAAAACTGTTTTTT

j_call: TRBJ2-7
clone_size: NA
v_call: TRBV6-6
d_call: NA
cdr3_aa: CASSYYRTTYEQYF
cdr3_nt: TGTGCCAGCAGTTATTATCGGACGACCTACGAGCAGTACTTC

j_call: TRBJ2-5
clone_size: NA
v_call: TRBV11-2
d_call: NA
cdr3_aa: CASSPRGRLADQETQYF
cdr3_nt: TGTGCCAGCAGCCCCCGGGGTAGGTTGGCGGACCAAGAGACCCAGTACTTC

j_call: TRBJ2-1
clone_size: NA
v_call: TRBV2
d_call: TRBD2
cdr3_aa: CASRALLAGTYNEQFF
cdr3_nt: TGTGCCAGCAGAGCCTTACTAGCGGGGACCTACAATGAGCAGTTCTTC

j_call: TRBJ2-3
clone_size: NA
v_call: TRBV6-5
d_call: NA
cdr3_aa: CASSYSDYPQYF
cdr3_nt: TGTGCCAGCAGTTACTCGGACTATCCGCAGTATTTT

j_call: TRBJ2-7
clone_size: NA
v_call: TRBV29-1
d_call: NA
cdr3_aa: CSVEVSYEQYF
cdr3_nt: TGCAGCGTTGAAGTGTCCTACGAGCAGTACTTC

j_call: TRBJ1-1
clone_size: NA
v_call: TRBV9
d_call: NA
cdr3_aa: CASSVGPIPIVTEAFF
cdr3_nt: TGTGCCAGCAGCGTAGGGCCAATCCCTATAGTCACTGAAGCTTTCTTT

j_call: TRBJ2-7
clone_size: NA
v_call: TRBV9
d_call: NA
cdr3_aa: CASSVGPASVYYEQYF
cdr3_nt: TGTGCCAGCAGCGTAGGTCCGGCTAGCGTTTACTACGAGCAGTACTTC

j_call: TRBJ1-1
clone_size: NA
v_call: TRBV28
d_call: NA
cdr3_aa: CASSLPPSLNTEAFF
cdr3_nt: TGTGCCAGCAGTTTACCCCCGAGTTTGAACACTGAAGCTTTCTTT

j_call: TRBJ2-2
clone_size: NA
v_call: TRBV9
d_call: NA
cdr3_aa: CASSVVGGELFF
cdr3_nt: TGTGCCAGCAGCGTAGTCGGCGGGGAGCTGTTTTTT

j_call: TRBJ1-1
clone_size: NA
v_call: TRBV2
d_call: TRBD1
cdr3_aa: CASILGQGAEAFF
cdr3_nt: TGTGCCAGCATTCTGGGACAGGGGGCTGAAGCTTTCTTT

j_call: TRBJ2-7
clone_size: NA
v_call: TRBV7-9
d_call: NA
cdr3_aa: CASSLGSSSYEQYF
cdr3_nt: TGTGCCAGCAGCTTAGGCAGCAGCAGCTACGAGCAGTACTTC

j_call: TRBJ1-5
clone_size: NA
v_call: TRBV27
d_call: NA
cdr3_aa: CASSLSLNQPQHF
cdr3_nt: TGTGCCAGCAGTTTATCTCTAAATCAGCCCCAGCATTTT

j_call: TRBJ2-1
clone_size: NA
v_call: TRBV10-3
d_call: NA
cdr3_aa: CAISPGDNEQFF
cdr3_nt: TGTGCCATCAGTCCCGGCGACAATGAGCAGTTCTTC

j_call: TRBJ1-5
clone_size: once
v_call: TRBV15
d_call: TRBD1
cdr3_aa: CATSGDRGNQPQHF
cdr3_nt: TGTGCCACCAGCGGAGACAGGGGAAATCAGCCCCAGCATTTT

j_call: TRBJ1-2
clone_size: NA
v_call: TRBV19
d_call: TRBD1
cdr3_aa: CASTHTPGQGSGYTF
cdr3_nt: TGTGCCAGTACCCACACCCCCGGACAGGGGAGCGGCTACACCTTC

j_call: TRBJ1-5
clone_size: NA
v_call: TRBV7-8
d_call: NA
cdr3_aa: CATAPGGWSNQPQHF
cdr3_nt: TGTGCCACCGCGCCGGGGGGTTGGAGCAATCAGCCCCAGCATTTT

j_call: TRBJ2-2
clone_size: NA
v_call: TRBV7-7
d_call: NA
cdr3_aa: CASSRDRYTGELFF
cdr3_nt: TGTGCTAGCAGCCGAGACAGATACACCGGGGAGCTGTTTTTT

j_call: TRBJ2-5
clone_size: NA
v_call: TRBV15
d_call: TRBD1
cdr3_aa: CATSRDRFQETQYF
cdr3_nt: TGTGCCACCAGCCGGGACAGGTTCCAAGAGACCCAGTACTTC

j_call: TRBJ2-7
clone_size: few
v_call: TRBV5-1
d_call: NA
cdr3_aa: CASSLAGGSPYEQYF
cdr3_nt: TGCGCCAGCAGCTTGGCCGGCGGATCTCCCTACGAGCAGTACTTC

j_call: TRBJ2-5
clone_size: once
v_call: TRBV7-9
d_call: TRBD1
cdr3_aa: CASSLGDRGVETQYF
cdr3_nt: TGTGCCAGCAGCTTAGGGGACAGGGGAGTAGAGACCCAGTACTTC

j_call: TRBJ2-7
clone_size: NA
v_call: TRBV5-6
d_call: TRBD1
cdr3_aa: CASSWGTGGYEQYF
cdr3_nt: TGTGCCAGCAGCTGGGGGACAGGGGGCTACGAGCAGTACTTC

j_call: TRBJ1-1
clone_size: NA
v_call: TRBV4-2
d_call: NA
cdr3_aa: CASSQEWGLDTEAFF
cdr3_nt: TGTGCCAGCAGCCAAGAATGGGGGTTGGACACTGAAGCTTTCTTT

j_call: TRBJ2-3
clone_size: NA
v_call: TRBV25-1
d_call: NA
cdr3_aa: CASMPFSTDTQYF
cdr3_nt: TGTGCCAGCATGCCTTTTAGCACAGATACGCAGTATTTT

j_call: TRBJ1-1
clone_size: few
v_call: TRBV7-9
d_call: NA
cdr3_aa: CASSPTRTVNTEAFF
cdr3_nt: TGTGCCAGCAGCCCCACCAGGACAGTGAACACTGAAGCTTTCTTT

j_call: TRBJ2-7
clone_size: NA
v_call: TRBV28
d_call: TRBD1
cdr3_aa: CASRSNTGGYEQYF
cdr3_nt: TGTGCCAGCAGGTCAAATACAGGGGGCTACGAGCAGTACTTC

j_call: TRBJ2-7
clone_size: NA
v_call: TRBV7-2
d_call: TRBD2
cdr3_aa: CASSLIGLAGEEQYF
cdr3_nt: TGTGCCAGCAGCTTAATCGGGCTAGCGGGGGAGGAGCAGTACTTC

j_call: TRBJ2-7
clone_size: NA
v_call: TRBV6-5
d_call: NA
cdr3_aa: CASSSAKPYEQYF
cdr3_nt: TGTGCCAGCAGTTCCGCGAAACCGTACGAGCAGTACTTC

j_call: TRBJ2-7
clone_size: NA
v_call: TRBV29-1
d_call: TRBD1
cdr3_aa: CSVEMVKQGINYEQYF
cdr3_nt: TGCAGCGTTGAAATGGTTAAACAGGGGATAAACTACGAGCAGTACTTC

j_call: TRBJ1-5
clone_size: NA
v_call: TRBV6-1
d_call: NA
cdr3_aa: CASSDGTPYQPQHF
cdr3_nt: TGTGCCAGCAGTGACGGGACCCCCTATCAGCCCCAGCATTTT

j_call: TRBJ1-5
clone_size: NA
v_call: TRBV6-5
d_call: NA
cdr3_aa: CASRTMTGANQPQHF
cdr3_nt: TGTGCCAGCAGAACAATGACAGGCGCCAATCAGCCCCAGCATTTT

j_call: TRBJ2-3
clone_size: NA
v_call: TRBV7-8
d_call: NA
cdr3_aa: CASSLNRAATDTQYF
cdr3_nt: TGTGCCAGCAGCTTAAACAGGGCGGCCACAGATACGCAGTATTTT

j_call: TRBJ2-1
clone_size: NA
v_call: TRBV4-1
d_call: TRBD2
cdr3_aa: CASSQDGSSGRTYYNEQFF
cdr3_nt: TGCGCCAGCAGCCAAGATGGGTCTAGCGGGAGGACCTACTACAATGAGCAGTTCTTC

j_call: TRBJ1-2
clone_size: NA
v_call: TRBV7-9
d_call: NA
cdr3_aa: CASSLAAGEVLNGYTF
cdr3_nt: TGTGCCAGCAGCTTAGCCGCTGGGGAGGTGTTAAATGGCTACACCTTC

j_call: TRBJ2-7
clone_size: few
v_call: TRBV5-6
d_call: NA
cdr3_aa: CASSWGPGPFSYEQYF
cdr3_nt: TGTGCCAGCAGCTGGGGGCCAGGACCATTCTCCTACGAGCAGTACTTC

j_call: TRBJ1-1
clone_size: NA
v_call: TRBV28
d_call: TRBD1
cdr3_aa: CASRPPGTGNTEAFF
cdr3_nt: TGTGCCAGCAGACCCCCCGGGACAGGGAACACTGAAGCTTTCTTT

j_call: TRBJ1-2
clone_size: NA
v_call: TRBV5-5
d_call: NA
cdr3_aa: CASSLRGGGYTF
cdr3_nt: TGTGCCAGCAGCTTGCGAGGGGGTGGCTACACCTTC

j_call: TRBJ2-7
clone_size: NA
v_call: TRBV28
d_call: TRBD2
cdr3_aa: CASSAGGVSYEQYF
cdr3_nt: TGTGCCAGCAGTGCCGGGGGGGTTTCCTACGAGCAGTACTTC

j_call: TRBJ1-1
clone_size: NA
v_call: TRBV5-1
d_call: NA
cdr3_aa: CASSYQGFTEAFF
cdr3_nt: TGCGCCAGCAGCTACCAGGGATTTACTGAAGCTTTCTTT

j_call: TRBJ1-2
clone_size: once
v_call: TRBV5-4
d_call: NA
cdr3_aa: CASSLVQGKGYTF
cdr3_nt: TGTGCCAGCAGCTTGGTACAGGGAAAAGGCTACACCTTC

j_call: TRBJ1-2
clone_size: NA
v_call: TRBV9
d_call: TRBD1
cdr3_aa: CASSGWGQGGYGYTF
cdr3_nt: TGTGCCAGCAGCGGCTGGGGACAGGGCGGCTATGGCTACACCTTC

j_call: TRBJ1-2
clone_size: NA
v_call: TRBV6-5
d_call: NA
cdr3_aa: CASSSLVSGYTF
cdr3_nt: TGTGCCAGCAGTTCCTTAGTGAGTGGCTACACCTTC

j_call: TRBJ2-1
clone_size: NA
v_call: TRBV7-3
d_call: TRBD1
cdr3_aa: CASSEGQAAYNEQFF
cdr3_nt: TGTGCCAGCAGCGAGGGACAGGCGGCCTACAATGAGCAGTTCTTC

j_call: TRBJ1-5
clone_size: NA
v_call: TRBV5-1
d_call: TRBD1
cdr3_aa: CASREGTGSNQPQHF
cdr3_nt: TGCGCCAGCAGGGAGGGGACAGGGTCCAATCAGCCCCAGCATTTT

j_call: TRBJ2-7
clone_size: NA
v_call: TRBV27
d_call: TRBD2
cdr3_aa: CASSSPGLAAVPYF
cdr3_nt: TGTGCCAGCAGTTCTCCGGGACTAGCGGCCGTACCATACTTC

j_call: TRBJ2-3
clone_size: few
v_call: TRBV27
d_call: TRBD2
cdr3_aa: CASSSLRLAGGPDTQYF
cdr3_nt: TGTGCCAGCAGTTCCTTAAGACTAGCGGGAGGTCCAGATACGCAGTATTTT